The following is a T cell receptor beta chain sequence with its context. The antigen is not known. Between about 18 and 33 mg of unsorted bulk tissue served as the source from which RNA and DNA were co-extracted. The patients had histopathologically diagnosed primary liver carcinoma, and their disease was treated by surgical resection. For each tumor, five separate regions were sampled. This sample is drawn from a study of tumor-infiltrating lymphocytes in primary liver carcinoma. Study-wide results and caveats: Relative to tumor region pairs, the tumor-adjacent and tumor-blood pairs showed overlap that was lower. Tumors and blood were compared for top-250-clone fraction, and tumors had the significantly higher value (p = 0.039).

Researchers generated TCR beta cDNA from approximately 500 ng of total RNA, relying on a constant-region primer. Modified slightly, ARM-PCR produced TCR beta libraries over three nested multiplex PCR rounds. In the first two PCR rounds, TRBV1-TRBV30 forward primers were paired with a C-beta reverse primer, and each round lasted roughly 10 cycles. TCRdb recomputed calls from the multiplex PCR reads with MiXCR, one row per CDR3 protein. The data contain approximately 110,000 distinct CDR3 sequences, roughly three fifths of them singletons. CDR1 SGHVS and CDR2 FQNEAQ come from the germline V gene. CDR3 length equals 15 residues. V was shortened by 11 bases and J by 9 bases, with 23 bases between the two germline ends.

This sequence was found in a woman between 55 and 75 years old with primary liver carcinoma and hepatitis B virus infection. The sample was liver tumor tissue from sampling region 1. Subset in this sample: tumor region T1, superior pole. The chain joins TRBV7-8 to TRBJ1-6, with a tentative D call TRBD1 (5 bases). Here the CDR3 reads CAYSVRQGPSSPLHF. CDR3 sequence (DNA): TGTGCCTACAGCGTTAGGCAGGGTCCAAGTTCACCCCTCCACTTT.